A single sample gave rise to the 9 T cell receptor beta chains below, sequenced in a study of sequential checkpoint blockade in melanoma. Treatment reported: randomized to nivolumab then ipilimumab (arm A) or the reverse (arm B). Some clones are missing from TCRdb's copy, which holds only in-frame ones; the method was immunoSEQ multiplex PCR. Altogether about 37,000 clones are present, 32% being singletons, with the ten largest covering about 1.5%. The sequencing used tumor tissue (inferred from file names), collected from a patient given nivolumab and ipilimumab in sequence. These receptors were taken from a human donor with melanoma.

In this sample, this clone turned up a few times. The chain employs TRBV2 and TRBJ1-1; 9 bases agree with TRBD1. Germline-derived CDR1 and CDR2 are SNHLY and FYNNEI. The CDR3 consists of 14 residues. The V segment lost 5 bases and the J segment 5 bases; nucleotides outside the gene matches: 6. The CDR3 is CASSSTGGETEAFF. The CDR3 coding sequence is TGTGCCAGCAGTTCGACAGGGGGAGAGACTGAAGCTTTCTTT.

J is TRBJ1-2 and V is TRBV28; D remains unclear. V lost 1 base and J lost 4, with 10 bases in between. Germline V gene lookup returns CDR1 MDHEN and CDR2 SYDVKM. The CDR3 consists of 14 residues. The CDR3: CASSLLSGLYGYTF. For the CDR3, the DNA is TGTGCCAGCAGTTTATTATCAGGACTCTATGGCTACACCTTC.

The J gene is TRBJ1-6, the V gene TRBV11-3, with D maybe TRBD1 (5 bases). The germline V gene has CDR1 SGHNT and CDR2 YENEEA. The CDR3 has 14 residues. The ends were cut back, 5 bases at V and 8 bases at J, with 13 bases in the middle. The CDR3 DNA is TGTGCCAGCAGCCCCCTCGGGGGGGATTCACCCCTCCACTTT. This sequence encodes CASSPLGGDSPLHF.

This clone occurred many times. In DNA, the CDR3 is TGTGCCAGCAGCTTAGGCCGGGACAACACAGATACGCAGTATTTT. Amino acid sequence: CASSLGRDNTDTQYF. The V call is TRBV7-6, the J call TRBJ2-3, with D perhaps TRBD1 (6 bases). V was clipped by 1 base and J by 2 bases, with 10 bases between them. The CDR3 is 15 residues long. Germline-derived CDR1 and CDR2 are SGHVS and FNYEAQ.

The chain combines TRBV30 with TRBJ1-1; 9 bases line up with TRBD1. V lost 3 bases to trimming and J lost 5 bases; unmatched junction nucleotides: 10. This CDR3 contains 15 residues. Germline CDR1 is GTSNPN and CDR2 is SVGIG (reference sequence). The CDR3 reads CAWRAWGQGRTEAFF. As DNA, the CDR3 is TGTGCCTGGAGGGCCTGGGGACAGGGAAGGACTGAAGCTTTCTTT. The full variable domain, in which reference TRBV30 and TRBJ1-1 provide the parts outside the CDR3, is SQTIHQWPATLVQPVGSPLSLECTVEGTSNPNLYWYRQAAGRGLQLLFYSVGIGQISSEVPQNLSASRPQDRQFILSSKKLLLSDSGFYLCAWRAWGQGRTEAFFGQGTRLTVV.

CDR3 nucleotides: TGTGCCAGCAGCTTGGGAGGGACTGGGGCCAACGTCCTGACTTTC. Translating it yields CASSLGGTGANVLTF. The chain links TRBV11-3 to TRBJ2-6; TRBD2 aligns across 7 bases. Germline V CDR1 and CDR2: SGHNT, YENEEA. Trimming took 3 bases from V and 2 from J; bases not matched to a gene: 1. CDR3 length: 15 amino acids.

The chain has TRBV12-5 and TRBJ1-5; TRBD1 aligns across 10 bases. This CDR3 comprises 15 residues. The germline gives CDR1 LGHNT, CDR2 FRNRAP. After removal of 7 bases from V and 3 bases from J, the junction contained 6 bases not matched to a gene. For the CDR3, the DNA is TGTGCTAGTGCCCCGGACAGGGGGGACAATCAGCCCCAGCATTTT. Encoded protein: CASAPDRGDNQPQHF.

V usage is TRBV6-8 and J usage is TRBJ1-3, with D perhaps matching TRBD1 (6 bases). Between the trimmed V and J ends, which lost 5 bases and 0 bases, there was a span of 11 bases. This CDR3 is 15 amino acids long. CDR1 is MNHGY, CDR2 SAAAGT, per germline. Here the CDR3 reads CASSVGGLSGNTIYF. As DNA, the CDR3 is TGTGCCAGCAGTGTAGGGGGGCTCTCTGGAAACACCATATATTTT.

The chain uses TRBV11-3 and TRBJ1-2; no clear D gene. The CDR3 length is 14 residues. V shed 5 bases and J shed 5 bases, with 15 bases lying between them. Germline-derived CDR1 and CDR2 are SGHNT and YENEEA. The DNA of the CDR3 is TGTGCCAGCAGCCAAACATGGCCCGAATATGGCTACACCTTC. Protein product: CASSQTWPEYGYTF.